Reported below is one T cell receptor (beta chain). What it recognizes is unknown. CDR3 length: 15 residues. Repertoires were generated with immunoSEQ multiplex PCR, while TCRdb's copy carries only in-frame clones and drops some. Here the sample spans about 120,000 clones, about 94% being singletons. The data were obtained in a study of siplizumab effects on memory and regulatory T cells. Study conclusions and caveats: The average Treg-derived proportion among mappable alloreactive CD4+ clones was 65% to 70% with siplizumab versus about 27% in controls. Naive T cells appeared more varied than memory cells and looked like key alloresponse contributors.

V and J are TRBV21-1 and TRBJ2-2. TRBV21-1 is an annotated pseudogene. Sequenced: non-Treg CD4+ T cells sorted from blood. This clonotype originated in a human donor in good health. DNA for the CDR3: TGTGCCAGCAGCATCTTTGGCGTGAACACCGGGGAGCTGTTTTTT. Translated: CASSIFGVNTGELFF.